The 23 T cell receptor beta chains below all came from one sample that was sequenced in a study of T-cell reconstitution after alpha-beta-depleted transplantation in children. TCRbeta library preparation incorporated unique molecular identifiers. TCRdb processed the PCR reads anew with MiXCR; each CDR3 protein has one entry. The sample carries 450,000 to 500,000 distinct CDR3 sequences, around 12% recorded once. The sequences come from PBMCs from the stem cell graft donor, collected from the stem cell graft. These receptors came from a human donor who donated a stem cell graft to a child with combined immunodeficiency.

CDR3: CASSTHDRGRDGYTF. The CDR3 region has the DNA TGTGCCAGCAGTACGCACGACAGGGGGAGAGATGGCTACACCTTC. The rearrangement links TRBV12-3 or TRBV12-4 to TRBJ1-2, with TRBD1 matching over 9 bases. CDR3 length: 15 amino acids. J was trimmed by 6 bases and V by 5 bases; bases with no gene match: 10.

In its sample, this clonotype was seen a few times. The chain is built from TRBV6-1 and TRBJ1-1; the D is unclear. The CDR3 runs 14 residues. V lost 6 bases, J lost 3 bases, and 14 bases lay in between. CDR1 MNHNS and CDR2 SASEGT come from the germline V gene. CDR3 sequence (DNA): TGTGCCAGCAGCCGTACTGCAGCTTACACTGAAGCTTTCTTT. Translation: CASSRTAAYTEAFF.

The genes are TRBV9 and TRBJ2-7, with D perhaps matching TRBD2 (6 bases). Germline CDR1 is SGDLS and CDR2 is YYNGEE. Trimming took off 0 bases at V and 1 base at J, with 8 bases between the two ends. This CDR3 spans 14 amino acids. This CDR3 reads CASSVAGESYEQYF. The CDR3 region has the DNA TGTGCCAGCAGCGTAGCGGGGGAATCCTACGAGCAGTACTTC.

The chain carries TRBV28 and TRBJ2-2; 13 bases are a match to TRBD2. The germline V gene has CDR1 MDHEN and CDR2 SYDVKM. J lost 4 bases, V lost 3 bases, and 2 bases had no gene match. CDR3 length: 16 residues. The CDR3 region is CASSFGTSGITGELFF. CDR3 coding DNA: TGTGCCAGCAGTTTCGGGACTAGCGGGATCACCGGGGAGCTGTTTTTT.

The chain links TRBV5-1 to TRBJ2-3, with 16 bases aligning to TRBD2. The CDR3 is made up of 17 amino acids. From germline, CDR1 is SGHRS and CDR2 YFSETQ. The junction had 2 bases not matched to a gene; V was cut back by 0 bases and J by 4 bases. This CDR3 is CASSLVGLAGGADTQYF. Here the CDR3 DNA reads TGCGCCAGCAGCTTGGTGGGACTAGCGGGAGGGGCAGATACGCAGTATTTT. The variable domain in full, completed from reference TRBV5-1 and TRBJ2-3, reads KAGVTQTPRYLIKTRGQQVTLSCSPISGHRSVSWYQQTPGQGLQFLFEYFSETQRNKGNFPGRFSGRQFSNSRSEMNVSTLELGDSALYLCASSLVGLAGGADTQYFGPGTRLTVL.

The sample holds a few counts of this clonotype. This chain connects TRBV20-1 to TRBJ2-5; a possible D gene is TRBD2 (6 bases). Trimming cost V 5 bases and J 1 base, with 20 bases left between them. Germline assignment: CDR1 DFQATT and CDR2 SNEGSKA (reference sequence). This CDR3 region has 16 residues. DNA of the CDR3: TGCAGTGCTGCCCCTACCCGGGGGACCCTCCAAGAGACCCAGTACTTC. This sequence encodes CSAAPTRGTLQETQYF.

There are a few counts of this clonotype. The chain employs TRBV29-1 and TRBJ1-1, with D perhaps TRBD1 (6 bases). Trimming took 6 bases from V and 4 from J, leaving 15 bases between them. This CDR3 has 13 residues. CDR1 and CDR2 from the germline V gene are SQVTM and ANQGSEA. The CDR3 reads CSVGHLRSTEAFF. Written as DNA, the CDR3 is TGCAGCGTGGGACATCTGCGAAGCACTGAAGCTTTCTTT. The full variable domain, completed using reference TRBV29-1 and TRBJ1-1, is SAVISQKPSRDICQRGTSLTIQCQVDSQVTMMFWYRQQPGQSLTLIATANQGSEATYESGFVIDKFPISRPNLTFSTLTVSNMSPEDSSIYLCSVGHLRSTEAFFGQGTRLTVV.

This chain connects TRBV4-2 to TRBJ2-7, with TRBD1 identical over 8 bases. V was pared by 4 bases and J by 2 bases, with 10 bases of the junction left unmatched. Germline CDR1 LGHNA, CDR2 YNFKEQ. The length of the CDR3 is 16 residues. The DNA for the CDR3 is TGTGCCAGCAGCCTTTTAGAGGGGGACAGGACCTACGAGCAGTACTTC. Protein sequence: CASSLLEGDRTYEQYF.

This clonotype was detected only a few times. V gene TRBV6-2 or TRBV6-3 combines with J gene TRBJ2-2, with TRBD2 matching 10 bases. This CDR3 has 16 residues. Germline values: CDR1 MNHEY, CDR2 SVGEGT. V was clipped by 2 bases and J by 5 bases; unmatched bases: 5. The CDR3: CASSYSLAGVTGELFF. In nucleotides, the CDR3 is TGTGCCAGCAGTTACAGCCTAGCGGGAGTTACCGGGGAGCTGTTTTTT.

This clonotype was found a few times. The chain has TRBV20-1 and TRBJ1-2, with D hard to call. Germline values: CDR1 DFQATT, CDR2 SNEGSKA (reference sequence). There are 15 residues in the CDR3. V was trimmed by 5 bases and J by 0 bases, leaving 16 bases between them. The CDR3 here is CSASSAMTTNYGYTF. The CDR3 DNA is TGCAGTGCTTCTAGTGCCATGACGACTAACTATGGCTACACCTTC.

This clonotype has a handful of counts. The chain uses TRBV5-6 and TRBJ2-2; D is possibly TRBD1 (6 bases). This CDR3 contains 15 residues. Per germline, CDR1 SGHDT and CDR2 YYEEEE. The V gene lost 4 bases and the J gene lost 3 bases, with 13 bases spanning the gap. The DNA for the CDR3 is TGTGCCAGCAGCACACTAGGGGGAGACACCGGGGAGCTGTTTTTT. Its translation is CASSTLGGDTGELFF.

This clonotype came up a few times. This sequence joins TRBV5-1 and TRBJ2-1; the D gene is possibly TRBD2 (6 bases). CDR3 length: 15 residues. The V and J ends lost 1 base and 3 bases respectively, with 11 bases between them. Germline V lookup: CDR1 SGHRS, CDR2 YFSETQ. CDR3 region: CASSLRRGLYNEQFF. The CDR3 coding sequence is TGCGCCAGCAGCTTGAGGAGGGGCCTCTACAATGAGCAGTTCTTC.

At least ten counts were recorded for this clonotype. This chain connects TRBV12-3 or TRBV12-4 to TRBJ1-2; maybe TRBD1 (6 bases). The CDR3 loop spans 14 amino acids. Trimming removed 3 bases at V and 8 bases at J, with 16 bases between. This chain's CDR3 is CASSFLGQKEGYTF. CDR3 nucleotide sequence: TGTGCCAGCAGTTTTTTAGGACAGAAAGAAGGCTACACCTTC.

In its sample, this clonotype was seen many times. This chain connects TRBV7-3 to TRBJ2-3, with a possible D match to TRBD2 (6 bases). The length of the CDR3 is 13 residues. V lost 1 base to trimming and J lost 6 bases, with 8 bases between them. Germline lookup yields CDR1 SGHTA and CDR2 FQGTGA. DNA of the CDR3: TGTGCCAGCAGCTTAAGTGGGGGGGATACGCAGTATTTT. Protein: CASSLSGGDTQYF.

The chain combines TRBV28 with TRBJ1-3; unclear D gene. CDR3 length: 16 amino acids. V was cut by 2 bases and J by 0 bases, with 11 bases left in between. Germline V gene lookup returns CDR1 MDHEN and CDR2 SYDVKM. The CDR3 DNA reads as TGTGCCAGCAGTTTACTTACACTCCGCTCTGGAAACACCATATATTTT. Encoded protein: CASSLLTLRSGNTIYF. Complete variable domain (other parts from reference TRBV28 and TRBJ1-3): DVKVTQSSRYLVKRTGEKVFLECVQDMDHENMFWYRQDPGLGLRLIYFSYDVKMKEKGDIPEGYSVSREKKERFSLILESASTNQTSMYLCASSLLTLRSGNTIYFGEGSWLTVV.

This clonotype was counted a few times. The rearrangement joins TRBV11-2 to TRBJ2-5; 8 positions match TRBD2. Trimming cost V 6 bases and J 2 bases; bases outside gene matches: 5. The CDR3 contains 14 residues. Germline V CDR1 and CDR2: SGHAT, FQNNGV. CDR3 residues: CASRPTSVQETQYF. The DNA for the CDR3 is TGTGCCAGCAGGCCGACTAGCGTACAAGAGACCCAGTACTTC. The whole variable domain, filled in from reference TRBV11-2 and TRBJ2-5, reads EAGVAQSPRYKIIEKRQSVAFWCNPISGHATLYWYQQILGQGPKLLIQFQNNGVVDDSQLPKDRFSAERLKGVDSTLKIQPAKLEDSAVYLCASRPTSVQETQYFGPGTRLLVL.

At least ten counts were recorded for this clonotype. The chain has TRBV24-1 and TRBJ1-5; 12 bases match TRBD1. CDR3 size: 16 residues. CDR1 and CDR2 (germline): KGHDR, SFDVKD. The V gene end was trimmed by 4 bases and the J gene end by 7 bases; junction bases not matched to a gene: 7. The CDR3 DNA reads TGTGCCACCAGTGACACCGGGACAGGGGGCAGACAGCCCCAGCATTTT. Amino acid sequence: CATSDTGTGGRQPQHF.

The sample holds many counts of this clonotype. The chain carries TRBV7-2 and TRBJ2-5; 12 bases are shared with TRBD1. CDR3 length: 16 residues. The germline V gene has CDR1 SGHTA and CDR2 FQGNSA. Trimming took 5 bases from V and 4 from J; bases not matched to a gene: 8. CDR3 amino acids: CASSEGDRGRGETQYF. The CDR3 DNA is TGTGCCAGCAGCGAGGGGGACAGGGGGCGAGGAGAGACCCAGTACTTC.

This clonotype was counted ten times or more. V usage is TRBV9 and J usage is TRBJ2-1; 14 bases agree with TRBD2. Germline V gene sequence: CDR1 SGDLS, CDR2 YYNGEE. This CDR3 spans 16 amino acids. With 4 bases clipped from V and 3 bases from J, the junction kept 3 bases outside the gene matches. CDR3 in DNA: TGTGCCAGCAGCTCCGGGACTAGCGGGAGCTACAATGAGCAGTTCTTC. This translates into CASSSGTSGSYNEQFF.

The sample holds a few counts of this clonotype. The chain joins TRBV11-2 to TRBJ1-2; D perhaps matches TRBD1 (5 bases). CDR1 SGHAT and CDR2 FQNNGV come from the germline V gene. V was clipped by 10 bases and J by 5 bases, with 23 bases between them. This CDR3 region has 15 residues. This chain's CDR3 is CATHNARASGYGYTF. CDR3 sequence (DNA): TGTGCCACCCACAATGCGCGGGCGTCAGGGTATGGCTACACCTTC. Together with reference TRBV11-2 and TRBJ1-2, the CDR3 gives the full variable domain: EAGVAQSPRYKIIEKRQSVAFWCNPISGHATLYWYQQILGQGPKLLIQFQNNGVVDDSQLPKDRFSAERLKGVDSTLKIQPAKLEDSAVYLCATHNARASGYGYTFGSGTRLTVV.

This clonotype was counted between two and nine times. The chain is built from TRBV7-2 and TRBJ1-5; D is unresolved. CDR1 and CDR2 (germline): SGHTA, FQGNSA. Trimming removed 1 base at V and 6 bases at J, with 10 bases between. This CDR3 is 14 amino acids long. For the CDR3, the DNA is TGTGCCAGCAGCTTAGAACCGGTGGGTCAGCCCCAGCATTTT. The encoded protein is CASSLEPVGQPQHF.

V gene TRBV12-3 or TRBV12-4 combines with J gene TRBJ2-1; D assignment may be TRBD1 or TRBD2 (5 bases each). Between the trimmed V and J ends, which lost 4 bases and 13 bases, there was a span of 14 bases. The CDR3 consists of 12 residues. CDR3 protein: CASSSPPGPQFF. Here the CDR3 DNA reads TGTGCCAGCAGTTCCCCCCCGGGGCCCCAGTTCTTC.

As DNA, the CDR3 is TGTGCCAGCAGCTTCAGTAGCGGCCCTAGCTCCTACAATGAGCAGTTCTTC. It yields the protein CASSFSSGPSSYNEQFF. J is TRBJ2-1 and V is TRBV7-9; a weak D match, TRBD2 (6 bases). The CDR3 sequence is 17 residues long. Germline V CDR1 and CDR2: SEHNR, FQNEAQ (reference sequence). V lost 3 bases and J 0 bases, leaving 15 bases between the germline ends.